This T cell receptor beta chain was retrieved from a study of chemoradiotherapy in HPV16-positive cancers. Study outcomes and limitations: Candidate HPV-specific clones and E7-related TCR motifs grew in tumor during treatment. Better recurrence-free survival went with HPV-responsive T-cell expansion in HPV16-positive patients.

The CDR3 length is 14 residues. Germline V lookup: CDR1 MDHEN, CDR2 SYDVKM. Trimming cost V 6 bases and J 2 bases; bases outside gene matches: 3. On this clone itself: Its antigen is not known.

Assay: immunoSEQ multiplex PCR; the TCRdb copy retains only in-frame clones and omits some. The sample holds approximately 13,000 clones, roughly 70% seen once. The gene calls are TRBV28 and TRBJ2-4; 8 bases line up with TRBD2. This TCR was sampled from a human donor with HPV-associated anogenital cancer. Sampling took place from a patient who underwent chemoradiotherapy. CDR3: CASRFSGTKNIQYF. The CDR3 DNA is TGTGCCAGCAGATTTAGCGGGACCAAAAACATTCAGTACTTC.